This T cell receptor beta chain stems from a study of identical twins (dated by TCRdb to 2016 to 2017). About the investigation overall: To test whether fetal clonotypes persist, the study used deep sequencing on TCR alpha and beta repertoires from monozygotic twins, unrelated adults of various ages, and cord blood. Replicate twin experiments were performed at different times using different library preparation protocols to rule out contamination.

For CDR1 and CDR2, the germline V gene lists SGHRS and YFSETQ. The CDR3 covers 13 residues, taking in both the cysteine and the phenylalanine. The entry retains the CDR3 DNA only, 39 bases that are in frame from base 1. Cut back by 4 bases and 5 bases, the V and J ends lie 12 bases apart. This clonotype appeared many times. Its antigen is currently not known. Base qualities are not at hand, and no much larger clone is one base apart. Receptors were amplified or captured by 5' RACE. The reads were generated on an Illumina HiSeq 2000. Template switching added a universal primer binding site, and the final cDNA carried a unique molecular identifier that allowed TCR cDNA molecules to be counted accurately. First-strand cDNA for TCR alpha and beta chains was synthesized from specific primers in the conserved constant-segment region. Each cDNA library was double barcoded, with a SMART-Mk sample barcode plus Illumina barcodes, to control for contamination. TruSeq adapter sequences and Illumina sample barcodes were added in two successive PCR steps. The TCR alpha and beta cDNA libraries were sequenced on the Illumina HiSeq platform using custom primers. Per the original workflow: MiGEC processed the raw reads to extract unique molecular identifiers, while MiXCR was used to determine the CDR3 positions. Recombination models were inferred per individual with the repgenHMM and IGoR tools using an EM algorithm. The tcR package in R was used for shared clonotype analysis, with sharing normalized by the product of cloneset sizes. To study raw recombination without the effects of thymic and clonal selection, out-of-frame nonproductive sequences were analyzed. The raw public data were reprocessed by TCRdb itself: fastp quality trimming at Q25, MiXCR clonotype calling, in-frame beta chains only. Rows with one shared CDR3 protein collapse into an entry with the most common genes and DNA. TCRdb, rather than the study authors, made the V and J calls. Recorded for this sample are roughly 230,000 distinct CDR3 sequences; approximately 8.3% of them occurred a single time. Clones ranked in the top ten supply 3% of the sample.

All donors were healthy Caucasians. The twin cohort comprised three pairs of female monozygotic twins, all aged roughly 18 to 30 years. Positive isolation kits from Invitrogen were used to isolate the CD4+ and CD8+ T cell populations. The paper's findings and limits, for the study overall: Zero-insertion analyses could be partly confounded by invariant T cells such as MAIT and iNKT, though diverse VJ usage argued against such confounding for most clonotypes. Abundant cord blood beta clonotypes had fewer insertions, young adult naive repertoires showed a similar but weaker trend, and memory repertoires showed no such trend. The excess sharing between twins in beta out-of-frame sequences was weaker because fewer shared sequences reduced the signal-to-noise ratio. Compared with coincidental sharing between unrelated individuals, out-of-frame TCR alpha sequences shared between twins had an excess of sequences with low generation probability. Out-of-frame TCR alpha sharing in monozygotic twins was systematically underestimated by recombination models, whereas sharing between unrelated individuals was in agreement with the recombination models. Because the same donors could not be followed over many years, the conclusions depended on cross-sectional statistical analysis.

Another study also made use of these data, one on yellow fever vaccine responses in identical twins. Per that second paper: According to the authors, the vaccine-induced T cell response in identical twins seemed to be partly convergent and partly specific to each individual. Focusing on identical twins, the study followed the T cell clones that responded to the vaccine, and did so with precision.

The sequence derives from a woman under 30 in good health. Sequencing was carried out using CD8+ T cells sorted from blood. The chain is encoded by TRBV5-1 joined to TRBJ1-1, with the D segment identity uncertain. The nucleotides read TGCGCCAGCAGCCGGGTCGAGGGTACTGAAGCTTTCTTT. This gives the protein CASSRVEGTEAFF.